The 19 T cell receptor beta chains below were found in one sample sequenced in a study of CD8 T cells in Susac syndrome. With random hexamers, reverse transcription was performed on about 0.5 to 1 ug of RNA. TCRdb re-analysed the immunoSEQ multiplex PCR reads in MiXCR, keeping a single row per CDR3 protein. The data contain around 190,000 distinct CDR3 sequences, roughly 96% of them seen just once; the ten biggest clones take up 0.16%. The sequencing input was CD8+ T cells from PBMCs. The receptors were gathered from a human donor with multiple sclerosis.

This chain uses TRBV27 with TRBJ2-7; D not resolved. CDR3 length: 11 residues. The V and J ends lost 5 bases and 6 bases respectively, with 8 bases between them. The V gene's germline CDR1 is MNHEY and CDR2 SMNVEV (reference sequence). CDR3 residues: CASSGGSEQYF. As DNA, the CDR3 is TGTGCCAGCAGTGGCGGCTCCGAGCAGTACTTC.

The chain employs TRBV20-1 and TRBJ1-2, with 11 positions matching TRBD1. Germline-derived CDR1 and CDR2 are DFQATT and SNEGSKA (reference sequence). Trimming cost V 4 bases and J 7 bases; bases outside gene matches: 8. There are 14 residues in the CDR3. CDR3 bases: TGCAGTGCTAAATACGGACAGGGGGCTGGTGGCTACACCTTC. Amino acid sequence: CSAKYGQGAGGYTF.

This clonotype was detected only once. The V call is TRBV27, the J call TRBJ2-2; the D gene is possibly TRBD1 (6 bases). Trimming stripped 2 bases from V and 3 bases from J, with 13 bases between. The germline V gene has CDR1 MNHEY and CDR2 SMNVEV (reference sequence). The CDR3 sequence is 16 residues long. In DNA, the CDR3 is TGTGCCAGCAGTTTAGGAACAGGGCTCTACACCGGGGAGCTGTTTTTT. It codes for CASSLGTGLYTGELFF.

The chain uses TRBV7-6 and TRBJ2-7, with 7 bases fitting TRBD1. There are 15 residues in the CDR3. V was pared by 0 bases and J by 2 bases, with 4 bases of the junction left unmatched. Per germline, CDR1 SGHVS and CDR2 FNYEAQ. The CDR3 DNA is TGTGCCAGCAGCTTAGCGAACCAGGGGGCCTACGAGCAGTACTTC. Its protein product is CASSLANQGAYEQYF.

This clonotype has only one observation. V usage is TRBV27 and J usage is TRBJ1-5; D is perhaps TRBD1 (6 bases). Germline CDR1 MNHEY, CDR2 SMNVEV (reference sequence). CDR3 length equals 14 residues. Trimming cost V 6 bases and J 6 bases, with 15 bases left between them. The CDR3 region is CASRPGQSAQPQHF. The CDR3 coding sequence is TGTGCCAGCAGACCGGGACAATCTGCTCAGCCCCAGCATTTT.

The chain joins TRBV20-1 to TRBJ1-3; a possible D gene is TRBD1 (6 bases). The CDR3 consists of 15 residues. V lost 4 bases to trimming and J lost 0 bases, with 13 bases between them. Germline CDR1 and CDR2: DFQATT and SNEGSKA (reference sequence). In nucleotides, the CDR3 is TGCAGTGCTATTGGGGGCCTGAGCTCTGGAAACACCATATATTTT. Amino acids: CSAIGGLSSGNTIYF.

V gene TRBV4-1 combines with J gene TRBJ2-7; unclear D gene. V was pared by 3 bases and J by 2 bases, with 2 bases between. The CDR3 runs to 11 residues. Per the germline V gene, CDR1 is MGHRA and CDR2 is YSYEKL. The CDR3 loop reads CASSHAYEQYF. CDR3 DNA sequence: TGCGCCAGCAGCCATGCCTACGAGCAGTACTTC.

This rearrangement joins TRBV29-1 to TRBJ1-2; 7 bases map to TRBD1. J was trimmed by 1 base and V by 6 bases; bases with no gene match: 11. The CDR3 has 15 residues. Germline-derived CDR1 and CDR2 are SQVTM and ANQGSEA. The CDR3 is CSVPTTGVGNYGYTF. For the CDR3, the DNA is TGCAGCGTCCCTACTACAGGGGTGGGTAACTATGGCTACACCTTC.

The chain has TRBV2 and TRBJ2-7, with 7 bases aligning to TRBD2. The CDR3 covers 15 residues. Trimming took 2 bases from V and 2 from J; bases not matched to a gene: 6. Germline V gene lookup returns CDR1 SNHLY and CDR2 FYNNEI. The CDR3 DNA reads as TGTGCCAGCAGTGAACGACTAGCCGCAACCTACGAGCAGTACTTC. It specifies CASSERLAATYEQYF.

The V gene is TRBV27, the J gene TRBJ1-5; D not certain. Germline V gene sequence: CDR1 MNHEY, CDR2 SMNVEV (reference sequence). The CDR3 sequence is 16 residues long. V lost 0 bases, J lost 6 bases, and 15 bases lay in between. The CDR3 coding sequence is TGTGCCAGCAGTTTATCGGCCGGCGAGGTGGGTCAGCCCCAGCATTTT. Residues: CASSLSAGEVGQPQHF.

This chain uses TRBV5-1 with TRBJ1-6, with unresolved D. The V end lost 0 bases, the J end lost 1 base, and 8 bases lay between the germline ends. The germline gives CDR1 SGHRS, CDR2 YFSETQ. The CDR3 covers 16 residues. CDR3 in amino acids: CASSLEPGSYNSPLHF. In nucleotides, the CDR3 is TGCGCCAGCAGCTTGGAACCGGGGTCCTATAATTCACCCCTCCACTTT.

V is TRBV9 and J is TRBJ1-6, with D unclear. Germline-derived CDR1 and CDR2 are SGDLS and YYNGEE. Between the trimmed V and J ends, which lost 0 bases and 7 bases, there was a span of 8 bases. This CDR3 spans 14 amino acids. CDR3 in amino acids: CASSVGQLNSPLHF. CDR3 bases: TGTGCCAGCAGCGTAGGGCAACTAAATTCACCCCTCCACTTT.

Written as DNA, the CDR3 is TGTGCCAGCAGCTTATTGGGTGATCAGCCCCAGCATTTT. Translated: CASSLLGDQPQHF. This chain connects TRBV7-9 to TRBJ1-5; D gene unclear. This CDR3 is 13 amino acids long. V was shortened by 2 bases and J by 5 bases, with 7 bases between the two germline ends. CDR1 SEHNR and CDR2 FQNEAQ come from the germline V gene (reference sequence).

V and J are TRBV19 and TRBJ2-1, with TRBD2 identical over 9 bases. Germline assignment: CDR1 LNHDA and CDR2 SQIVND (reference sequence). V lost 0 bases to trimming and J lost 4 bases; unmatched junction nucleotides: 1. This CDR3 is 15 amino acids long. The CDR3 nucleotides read TGTGCCAGTAGTATAGAACTAGCGGGTTACAATGAGCAGTTCTTC. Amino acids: CASSIELAGYNEQFF.

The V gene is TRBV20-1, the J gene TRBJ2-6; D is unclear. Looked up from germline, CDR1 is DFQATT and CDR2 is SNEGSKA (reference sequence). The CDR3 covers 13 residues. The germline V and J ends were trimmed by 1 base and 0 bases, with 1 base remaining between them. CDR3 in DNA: TGCAGTGCTAGAGTCTCTGGGGCCAACGTCCTGACTTTC. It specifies CSARVSGANVLTF.

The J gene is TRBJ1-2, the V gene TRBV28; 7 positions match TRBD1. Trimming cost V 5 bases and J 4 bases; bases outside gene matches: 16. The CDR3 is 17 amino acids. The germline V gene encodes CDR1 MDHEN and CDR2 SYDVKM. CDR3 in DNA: TGTGCCAGCAGTCTACCGGGACAGCCAAGCCATATCTATGGCTACACCTTC. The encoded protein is CASSLPGQPSHIYGYTF.

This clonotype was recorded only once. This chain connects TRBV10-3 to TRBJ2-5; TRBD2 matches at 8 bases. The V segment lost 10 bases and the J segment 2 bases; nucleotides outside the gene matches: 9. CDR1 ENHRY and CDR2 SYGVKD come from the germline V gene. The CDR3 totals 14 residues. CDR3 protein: CATARAGEQETQYF. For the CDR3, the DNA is TGTGCCACCGCTAGAGCGGGAGAGCAAGAGACCCAGTACTTC.

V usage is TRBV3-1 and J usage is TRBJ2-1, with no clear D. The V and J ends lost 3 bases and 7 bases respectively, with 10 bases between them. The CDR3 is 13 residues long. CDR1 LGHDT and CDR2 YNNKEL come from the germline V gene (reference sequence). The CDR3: CASSHMVSNEQFF. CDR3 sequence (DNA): TGTGCCAGCAGCCATATGGTATCAAATGAGCAGTTCTTC.

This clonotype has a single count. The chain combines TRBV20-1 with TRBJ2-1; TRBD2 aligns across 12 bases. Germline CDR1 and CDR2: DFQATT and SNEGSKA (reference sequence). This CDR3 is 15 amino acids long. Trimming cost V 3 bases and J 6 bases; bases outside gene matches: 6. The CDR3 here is CSASLTSGRGNEQFF. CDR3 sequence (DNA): TGCAGTGCTAGCTTGACTAGCGGGAGAGGCAATGAGCAGTTCTTC.